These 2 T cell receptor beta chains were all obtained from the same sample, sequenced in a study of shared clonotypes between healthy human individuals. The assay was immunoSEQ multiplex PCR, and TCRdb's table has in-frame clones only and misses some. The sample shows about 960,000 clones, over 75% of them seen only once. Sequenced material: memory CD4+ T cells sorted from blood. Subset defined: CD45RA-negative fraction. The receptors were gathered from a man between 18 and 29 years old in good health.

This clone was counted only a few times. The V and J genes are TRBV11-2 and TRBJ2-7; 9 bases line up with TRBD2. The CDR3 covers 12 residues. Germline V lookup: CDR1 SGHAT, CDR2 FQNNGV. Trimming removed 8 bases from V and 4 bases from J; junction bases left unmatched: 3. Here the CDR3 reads CASAGGTYEQYF. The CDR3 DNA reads TGTGCCAGCGCGGGGGGGACGTACGAGCAGTACTTC.

The CDR3 coding sequence is TGTGCCTGGACGGGACTAGCGGGAGTAGCTGAGCAGTTCTTC. This gives the protein CAWTGLAGVAEQFF. The chain uses TRBV30 and TRBJ2-1, with 14 bases matching TRBD2. The CDR3 totals 14 residues. CDR1 GTSNPN and CDR2 SVGIG come from the germline V gene (reference sequence). V was pared by 4 bases and J by 9 bases, with 5 bases of the junction left unmatched.